The 23 T cell receptor beta chains given below trace back to one sample, sequenced in a study of T cell responses to AZD1222 COVID-19 vaccine. Profiling relied on immunoSEQ multiplex PCR, and the TCRdb table lists in-frame clones only, not all of them. Among 150,000 to 190,000 clones listed, over 90% were seen once. Sequencing was performed on peripheral blood, taken 28 days after the second AZD1222 dose. The origin of the receptors is an adult who received the AZD1222 COVID-19 vaccine.

The CDR3 bases are TGTGCCTGGAGTGTACTGGGAATTAACTATGGCTACACCTTC. As protein: CAWSVLGINYGYTF. The chain links TRBV30 to TRBJ1-2; no clear D gene. The germline CDR1 and CDR2 sequences are GTSNPN and SVGIG (reference sequence). The CDR3 covers 14 residues. V gave up 0 bases and J gave up 1 base, with 9 bases separating them.

The chain links TRBV12-3 or TRBV12-4 to TRBJ1-1; possibly TRBD1 for D (6 bases). The CDR3 loop spans 12 amino acids. Deletions cut 3 bases from V and 11 bases from J, with 13 bases between. CDR3 sequence reads: CASSLGNREAFF. CDR3 DNA sequence: TGTGCCAGCAGTTTGGGCAACAGGGAGGCTTTCTTT.

The chain couples TRBV5-6 to TRBJ2-1; no definite D call. V was cut by 4 bases and J by 14 bases, with 13 bases left in between. Germline CDR1 is SGHDT and CDR2 is YYEEEE. The CDR3 totals 11 residues. CDR3 sequence: CASSHGPGEFF. In DNA, the CDR3 is TGTGCCAGCAGCCACGGACCTGGAGAGTTCTTC.

CDR3 coding DNA: TGTGCCAGCTCACCGACCCCTGGGACATACTCCTACGAGCAGTACTTC. Translated, it gives CASSPTPGTYSYEQYF. The rearrangement uses TRBV18 and TRBJ2-7; TRBD1 might be the D (6 bases). V was cut by 3 bases and J by 0 bases, with 15 bases left in between. The CDR3 has 16 amino acids. Germline values: CDR1 KGHSH, CDR2 LQKENI.

The rearrangement links TRBV6-5 to TRBJ1-1, with no clear D. Germline V gives CDR1 MNHEY, CDR2 SVGAGI. CDR3 length: 16 amino acids. Trimming removed 0 bases from V and 0 bases from J, with 11 bases in between. Here the CDR3 DNA reads TGTGCCAGCAGTTACTCAGAAGGCAGTATGAACACTGAAGCTTTCTTT. Residues: CASSYSEGSMNTEAFF.

The chain recombines TRBV19 with TRBJ1-5; D not certain. The V end was cut by 5 bases, the J end by 6 bases, with 17 bases between. The germline gives CDR1 LNHDA, CDR2 SQIVND (reference sequence). The CDR3 sequence is 15 residues long. This CDR3 is CASSSTDIIGQPQHF. CDR3 coding DNA: TGTGCCAGTAGTTCCACAGACATCATAGGTCAGCCCCAGCATTTT. The variable domain in full, completed from reference TRBV19 and TRBJ1-5, reads DGGITQSPKYLFRKEGQNVTLSCEQNLNHDAMYWYRQDPGQGLRLIYYSQIVNDFQKGDIAEGYSVSREKKESFPLTVTSAQKNPTAFYLCASSSTDIIGQPQHFGDGTRLSIL.

The genes are TRBV2 and TRBJ1-6, with TRBD1 matching over 7 bases. Trimming took 7 bases from V and 3 from J; bases not matched to a gene: 12. The CDR3 runs to 17 residues. CDR1 and CDR2 from the germline V gene are SNHLY and FYNNEI. The CDR3 DNA reads as TGTGCCAGCAATAATCTTAACAGGGGAAACTATAATTCACCCCTCCACTTT. It translates to CASNNLNRGNYNSPLHF.

V gene TRBV3-1 (or the pseudogene TRBV3-2) combines with J gene TRBJ1-4; D is perhaps TRBD1 (6 bases). V was trimmed by 2 bases and J by 7 bases, leaving 23 bases between them. The germline V gene encodes CDR1 LGHDT and CDR2 YNNKEL (reference sequence). The length of the CDR3 is 18 residues. The DNA for the CDR3 is TGTGCCAGCAGCCAATTTCCCGCCCTCAGGGGTCAGCCTGAAAAACTGTTTTTT. Translated, it gives CASSQFPALRGQPEKLFF.

The CDR3 loop reads CASSPDTYEQYF. The CDR3 DNA follows: TGTGCCAGCTCACCCGATACCTACGAGCAGTACTTC. The chain uses TRBV18 and TRBJ2-7; the D is unclear. V shed 3 bases and J shed 2 bases, with 5 bases lying between them. This CDR3 is built from 12 residues. Germline V CDR1 and CDR2: KGHSH, LQKENI. Full variable domain (outside the CDR3, taken from reference TRBV18 and TRBJ2-7): NAGVMQNPRHLVRRRGQEARLRCSPMKGHSHVYWYRQLPEEGLKFMVYLQKENIIDESGMPKERFSAEFPKEGPSILRIQQVVRGDSAAYFCASSPDTYEQYFGPGTRLTVT.

This CDR3 reads CASSLSLRGTEAFF. The CDR3 DNA reads TGTGCCAGCAGCTTATCCCTAAGGGGCACTGAAGCTTTCTTT. J is TRBJ1-1 and V is TRBV13; perhaps TRBD1 as D (5 bases). This CDR3 region has 14 residues. The V gene's germline CDR1 is PRHDT and CDR2 FYEKMQ (reference sequence). The V and J ends lost 2 bases and 4 bases respectively, with 11 bases between them.

V gene TRBV3-1 (or the pseudogene TRBV3-2) combines with J gene TRBJ2-1; TRBD2 aligns across 7 bases. Germline values: CDR1 LGHDT, CDR2 YNNKEL (reference sequence). V trimming: 0 bases; J trimming: 1 base; junction bases outside the gene matches: 3. The CDR3 totals 16 residues. CDR3 amino acids: CASSQERAGSYNEQFF. The DNA of the CDR3 is TGTGCCAGCAGCCAAGAAAGAGCGGGGTCCTACAATGAGCAGTTCTTC.

This clone was found once. The chain is built from TRBV3-1 (or the pseudogene TRBV3-2) and TRBJ1-2; no reliable D call. The CDR3 spans 13 residues. Trimming left V 3 bases short and J 3 bases short, with 8 bases between. CDR1 is LGHDT, CDR2 YNNKEL, per germline (reference sequence). The CDR3: CASSQRGDYGYTF. The CDR3 DNA follows: TGTGCCAGCAGCCAGCGAGGAGACTATGGCTACACCTTC.

The genes are TRBV4-1 and TRBJ2-7; D possibly corresponds to TRBD2 (5 bases). Between the trimmed V and J ends, which lost 0 bases and 2 bases, there was a span of 14 bases. Germline lookup yields CDR1 MGHRA and CDR2 YSYEKL. The CDR3 is 16 residues long. This CDR3 is CASSQDRRENTYEQYF. Written as DNA, the CDR3 is TGCGCCAGCAGCCAAGACCGCCGGGAAAACACCTACGAGCAGTACTTC.

Only a few counts were recorded for this clone. The genes are TRBV19 and TRBJ1-1, with D tentatively TRBD1 (5 bases). The CDR3 runs to 13 residues. Trimming pared 3 bases from V and 5 bases from J, leaving 10 bases between. Germline loops: CDR1 LNHDA, CDR2 SQIVND (reference sequence). DNA of the CDR3: TGTGCCAGTAGTATTTTCGAGGGGACTGAAGCTTTCTTT. Its protein product is CASSIFEGTEAFF.

V and J are TRBV10-1 and TRBJ2-1, with a possible D match to TRBD1 (5 bases). CDR1 is WNHNN and CDR2 is SYGVQD in the germline V gene (reference sequence). The CDR3 covers 15 residues. V was clipped by 6 bases and J by 9 bases, with 21 bases between them. CDR3 in DNA: TGCGCCAGCAGAGGAGTCGGACACCCCTGGGGTGAGCAGTTCTTC. Protein: CASRGVGHPWGEQFF.

This clone was detected once. The V gene is TRBV28, the J gene TRBJ2-7; 9 bases line up with TRBD1. CDR1 and CDR2 (germline): MDHEN, SYDVKM. Trimming took 10 bases from V and 2 from J; bases not matched to a gene: 9. CDR3 length: 14 residues. Written as DNA, the CDR3 is TGTGCCACCGGGGACAGGGCGTTTCCCTACGAGCAGTACTTC. It is translated as CATGDRAFPYEQYF. The whole variable domain, filled in from reference TRBV28 and TRBJ2-7, reads DVKVTQSSRYLVKRTGEKVFLECVQDMDHENMFWYRQDPGLGLRLIYFSYDVKMKEKGDIPEGYSVSREKKERFSLILESASTNQTSMYLCATGDRAFPYEQYFGPGTRLTVT.

Here the CDR3 DNA reads TGTGCCAGCAGCCCAGGACTAGCGGGCAACAATGAGCAGTTCTTC. It yields the protein CASSPGLAGNNEQFF. J is TRBJ2-1 and V is TRBV7-6; 11 bases fit TRBD2. Germline V gene lookup returns CDR1 SGHVS and CDR2 FNYEAQ. The length of the CDR3 is 15 residues. J was trimmed by 5 bases and V by 5 bases; bases with no gene match: 5.

In its sample, this clone was seen once. V is TRBV6-2 or TRBV6-3 and J is TRBJ2-7; TRBD2 agrees at 9 bases. Germline V gene lookup returns CDR1 MNHEY and CDR2 SVGEGT. This CDR3 is 16 amino acids long. V lost 2 bases and J lost 2; bases outside the gene matches: 7. DNA for the CDR3: TGTGCCAGCAGTTACATGTTTGCGGGAGGGACCTACGAGCAGTACTTC. It specifies CASSYMFAGGTYEQYF.

The rearrangement links TRBV5-1 to TRBJ2-5, with TRBD1 matching over 11 bases. The V segment lost 4 bases and the J segment 4 bases; nucleotides outside the gene matches: 6. The germline CDR1 and CDR2 sequences are SGHRS and YFSETQ. The CDR3 sequence is 15 residues long. The CDR3 reads CASSSPGTGGETQYF. Here the CDR3 DNA reads TGCGCCAGCAGCAGTCCCGGGACAGGGGGAGAGACCCAGTACTTC.

This rearrangement joins TRBV7-8 to TRBJ2-2; 7 nucleotides align to TRBD2. Germline-derived CDR1 and CDR2 are SGHVS and FQNEAQ. The CDR3 contains 16 residues. V was clipped by 4 bases and J by 4 bases; unmatched bases: 9. The CDR3 region is CASSSGGIFPTGELFF. The CDR3 DNA follows: TGTGCCAGCAGCTCCGGGGGGATCTTCCCCACCGGGGAGCTGTTTTTT.

This clone was seen once. V and J are TRBV7-2 and TRBJ2-6; D call uncertain. This CDR3 contains 16 residues. Trimming stripped 1 base from V and 1 base from J, with 8 bases between. Per germline, CDR1 SGHTA and CDR2 FQGNSA. Here the CDR3 reads CASSLVFDSGANVLTF. CDR3 sequence (DNA): TGTGCCAGCAGCTTAGTATTCGATTCTGGGGCCAACGTCCTGACTTTC.

The rearrangement joins TRBV30 to TRBJ1-4; TRBD1 might be the D (5 bases). CDR3 size: 13 residues. V lost 7 bases to trimming and J lost 0 bases, with 9 bases between them. Looked up from germline, CDR1 is GTSNPN and CDR2 is SVGIG (reference sequence). The CDR3 region is CAFGGATNEKLFF. The CDR3 DNA follows: TGTGCCTTCGGGGGTGCAACTAATGAAAAACTGTTTTTT.

The chain joins TRBV4-1 to TRBJ1-2; no clear D gene. The CDR3 is 14 residues long. Trimming removed 4 bases from V and 4 bases from J, with 13 bases in between. The germline gives CDR1 MGHRA, CDR2 YSYEKL. The CDR3 nucleotides read TGCGCCAGCAGCCTCAGATCACCTCCCTATGGCTACACCTTC. Translation: CASSLRSPPYGYTF.